This paragraph covers one TCR beta chain sequence. A second PCR of 7 to 11 cycles used a sample-barcoded 5' primer and a J-beta primer mix. TCRdb recomputed calls from the 5' RACE reads with MiXCR, one row per CDR3 protein. Of roughly 1,500,000 distinct CDR3 sequences in the sample, about 43% are singletons; the top ten hold roughly 7.9%. The sample comes from a study of blood T cells in healthy people across ages. V gave up 6 bases and J gave up 2 bases; unmatched junction bases: 7. Germline lookup yields CDR1 DFQATT and CDR2 SNEGSKA (reference sequence). The CDR3 has 15 residues. Sequenced: blood. The J gene is TRBJ2-4, the V gene TRBV20-1; TRBD2 agrees at 10 bases. This TCR came from a woman aged 18-29 years in good health. CDR3 sequence: CSAPLAGFSKNIQYF. In DNA form, the CDR3 reads TGCAGTGCACCACTAGCGGGGTTTTCCAAAAACATTCAGTACTTC.